The 19 T cell receptor beta chains below were found in one sample sequenced in a study of blood T cell repertoires in COVID-19. Some clones are missing from TCRdb's copy, which holds only in-frame ones; the method was immunoSEQ multiplex PCR. The profile shows 250,000 to 350,000 clones, roughly nine tenths of them singletons. Sequenced: PBMCs or T cells enriched from blood (not recorded which). All receptors come from a man in his sixties who had recovered from COVID-19.

V is TRBV3-1 (or the pseudogene TRBV3-2) and J is TRBJ1-2; TRBD1 aligns across 7 bases. From germline, CDR1 is LGHDT and CDR2 YNNKEL (reference sequence). CDR3 length equals 18 residues. Trimming at V came to 0 bases and at J to 3 bases, leaving 13 bases not matched to a gene. The CDR3, as DNA: TGTGCCAGCAGCCAAGATTATCTCGACAGGGAAGAACACTATGGCTACACCTTC. This translates into CASSQDYLDREEHYGYTF.

The rearrangement links TRBV5-1 to TRBJ1-2, with 8 nucleotides matching TRBD1. Germline V gives CDR1 SGHRS, CDR2 YFSETQ. Trimming at V came to 4 bases and at J to 6 bases, leaving 5 bases not matched to a gene. This CDR3 contains 13 residues. CDR3 sequence (DNA): TGCGCCAGCAGCCCACAGGGGGGAGATGGCTACACCTTC. Its translation is CASSPQGGDGYTF.

This clone was observed a handful of times. J is TRBJ2-7 and V is TRBV11-3, with D maybe TRBD2 (5 bases). Trimming shortened V by 1 base and J by 5 bases, and 9 bases separated the two germline ends. CDR1 and CDR2 (germline): SGHNT, YENEEA. This CDR3 is 13 amino acids long. DNA of the CDR3: TGTGCCAGCAGCTTAGTAGCGAACCACGAGCAGTACTTC. It is translated as CASSLVANHEQYF.

J is TRBJ2-3 and V is TRBV7-3, with D tentatively TRBD2 (5 bases). From germline, CDR1 is SGHTA and CDR2 FQGTGA. This CDR3 comprises 15 residues. With 6 bases removed from V and 6 bases from J, the gap between germline ends came to 19 bases. The CDR3 sequence: CASRTGESTWDTQYF. The CDR3 nucleotides read TGTGCCAGCAGGACTGGGGAGAGCACCTGGGATACGCAGTATTTT.

The CDR3 is CASSFSGSGSGELFF. In nucleotides, the CDR3 is TGTGCCAGTAGTTTTAGCGGGAGCGGGTCCGGGGAGCTGTTTTTT. V usage is TRBV19 and J usage is TRBJ2-2; 9 nucleotides line up with TRBD2. This CDR3 region has 15 residues. Germline lookup yields CDR1 LNHDA and CDR2 SQIVND (reference sequence). V shed 5 bases and J 6 bases; nucleotides not matched to a gene: 7.

The chain joins TRBV19 to TRBJ1-1, with TRBD1 matching 7 bases. This CDR3 comprises 13 residues. The V gene end was trimmed by 6 bases and the J gene end by 4 bases; junction bases not matched to a gene: 5. Germline loops: CDR1 LNHDA, CDR2 SQIVND (reference sequence). CDR3 protein: CASSRQGLTEAFF. The DNA for the CDR3 is TGTGCCAGTAGCAGACAGGGCCTCACTGAAGCTTTCTTT.

The chain combines TRBV7-9 with TRBJ2-3; TRBD1 matches 7 bases. The length of the CDR3 is 14 residues. Losses at the gene ends were 1 base for V and 4 bases for J; bases not matched to a gene: 2. CDR1 and CDR2 (germline): SEHNR, FQNEAQ (reference sequence). In nucleotides, the CDR3 is TGTGCCAGCAGCTTAGGACAGGGCCCAGATACGCAGTATTTT. This gives the protein CASSLGQGPDTQYF.

The CDR3 is CASSPTRGRETQYF. In nucleotides, the CDR3 is TGCGCCAGCAGCCCGACGAGGGGGCGTGAGACCCAGTACTTC. The gene calls are TRBV5-1 and TRBJ2-5, with 7 positions matching TRBD1. Trimming cost V 4 bases and J 5 bases; bases outside gene matches: 8. This CDR3 has 14 amino acids. The V gene's germline CDR1 is SGHRS and CDR2 YFSETQ.

In this sample, this clone turned up once. The chain carries TRBV2 and TRBJ1-3; D call uncertain. The V gene lost 11 bases and the J gene lost 8 bases, with 10 bases spanning the gap. The germline V gene has CDR1 SNHLY and CDR2 FYNNEI. The CDR3 has 10 amino acids. The CDR3, as DNA: TGTGCCCTTGGAGAGGACACCATATATTTT. Its translation: CALGEDTIYF.

The V gene is TRBV5-1, the J gene TRBJ2-3; D is unclear. V gave up 0 bases and J gave up 0 bases, with 11 bases separating them. The V gene's germline CDR1 is SGHRS and CDR2 YFSETQ. The CDR3 totals 16 residues. The CDR3 DNA sequence: TGCGCCAGCAGCTTGGCCCTGGCGGATAGCACAGATACGCAGTATTTT. Translated, it gives CASSLALADSTDTQYF.

The rearrangement links TRBV6-5 to TRBJ1-2; D perhaps matches TRBD1 (6 bases). The CDR3 spans 15 residues. The V end lost 5 bases, the J end lost 5 bases, and 18 bases lay between the germline ends. CDR1 is MNHEY and CDR2 is SVGAGI in the germline V gene. The CDR3 region is CASSTPRGLMYGYTF. The DNA for the CDR3 is TGTGCCAGCAGTACCCCGCGGGGGCTAATGTATGGCTACACCTTC.

The V gene is TRBV27, the J gene TRBJ1-4; 10 bases are a match to TRBD1. The CDR3 is 19 residues long. From germline, CDR1 is MNHEY and CDR2 SMNVEV (reference sequence). V gave up 2 bases and J gave up 2 bases; unmatched junction bases: 11. The CDR3 nucleotides are TGTGCCAGCAGTTTACTCGGAGTGGGACAGGGGACGACTAATGAAAAACTGTTTTTT. Protein sequence: CASSLLGVGQGTTNEKLFF.

The V and J genes are TRBV11-2 and TRBJ1-2; 7 bases are shared with TRBD1. Germline CDR1 is SGHAT and CDR2 is FQNNGV. Trimming cost V 1 base and J 3 bases; bases outside gene matches: 5. This CDR3 region has 15 residues. CDR3 sequence reads: CASSLGKGTDYGYTF. The CDR3 DNA sequence: TGTGCCAGCAGCTTAGGGAAAGGGACAGACTATGGCTACACCTTC. The full variable domain, completed using reference TRBV11-2 and TRBJ1-2, is EAGVAQSPRYKIIEKRQSVAFWCNPISGHATLYWYQQILGQGPKLLIQFQNNGVVDDSQLPKDRFSAERLKGVDSTLKIQPAKLEDSAVYLCASSLGKGTDYGYTFGSGTRLTVV.

The V and J genes are TRBV5-1 and TRBJ1-2, with a weak D call TRBD1 (5 bases). In germline, CDR1 is SGHRS, CDR2 YFSETQ. The CDR3 is 13 amino acids. The V gene lost 7 bases and the J gene lost 2 bases, with 12 bases spanning the gap. The CDR3 DNA sequence: TGCGCCAGCGGGGGGGGAACCAACTATGGCTACACCTTC. It specifies CASGGGTNYGYTF.

On this clone: The identical CDR3 is also encoded by other nucleotide sequences in the sample. The chain carries TRBV5-1 and TRBJ2-1, with D possibly being TRBD1 (5 bases). Germline CDR1 and CDR2: SGHRS and YFSETQ. The CDR3 length is 14 residues. The ends were cut back, 3 bases at V and 4 bases at J, with 11 bases in the middle. The CDR3 sequence: CASSSGDSYNEQFF. CDR3 nucleotides: TGCGCCAGCAGCTCTGGTGACAGTTACAATGAGCAGTTCTTC.

This sequence joins TRBV6-4 and TRBJ1-4; weak D call: TRBD1 (6 bases). The CDR3 sequence is 13 residues long. The V gene lost 5 bases and the J gene lost 8 bases, with 12 bases spanning the gap. The germline gives CDR1 MRHNA, CDR2 SNTAGT. CDR3 bases: TGTGCCAGCAGTCCCACAGGGAAGGAAAAACTGTTTTTT. This gives the protein CASSPTGKEKLFF.

This sequence joins TRBV7-3 and TRBJ2-7; 7 bases are shared with TRBD1. The V gene end was trimmed by 4 bases and the J gene end by 0 bases; junction bases not matched to a gene: 6. Germline V gene data show CDR1 as SGHTA and CDR2 as FQGTGA. This CDR3 is built from 15 residues. CDR3 loop: CASSYGQANSYEQYF. In DNA, the CDR3 is TGTGCCAGCAGCTACGGACAGGCTAACTCCTACGAGCAGTACTTC. Looking up the rest from reference TRBV7-3 and TRBJ2-7 gives the full variable domain: GAGVSQTPSNKVTEKGKYVELRCDPISGHTALYWYRQSLGQGPEFLIYFQGTGAADDSGLPNDRFFAVRPEGSVSTLKIQRTERGDSAVYLCASSYGQANSYEQYFGPGTRLTVT.

This chain connects TRBV18 to TRBJ1-4; 9 nucleotides agree with TRBD1. From germline, CDR1 is KGHSH and CDR2 LQKENI. The CDR3 consists of 18 residues. Trimming took 3 bases from V and 7 from J; bases not matched to a gene: 15. The CDR3 reads CASSPNTPLTGGVEKLFF. The CDR3 bases are TGTGCCAGCTCACCTAACACCCCTCTTACAGGGGGCGTTGAAAAACTGTTTTTT.

At least ten counts were recorded for this clone. V gene TRBV6-6 combines with J gene TRBJ1-6; 7 bases are a match to TRBD1. V shed 5 bases, J shed 7 bases, and the junction held 14 bases outside the gene matches. Germline V lookup: CDR1 MNHNY, CDR2 SVGAGI (reference sequence). The CDR3 has 17 residues. Here the CDR3 reads CASSPPLTGIANSPLHF. The CDR3 DNA sequence: TGTGCCAGCAGTCCTCCCTTGACAGGGATCGCGAATTCACCCCTCCACTTT.